The T cell receptor beta chain described here comes from a study of cytomegalovirus exposure and HLA in healthy donors (dated by TCRdb to about 2017). Regarding the complete study: According to a later analysis, one platform produced both the 100 to 150 validation repertoires and the 666 repertoires of the first cohort. The aim of the study was to test whether cataloging public T cell receptors could identify signatures of past pathogen exposure. In addition to the first cohort of 666 subjects, a separate validation cohort of over 90 different subjects was used. To predict cytomegalovirus infection status, the study brought together high-throughput TCR immunosequencing, statistical association of individual TCRs with disease status, and machine learning. The paper's findings and limits, for the study overall: Cytomegalovirus status was reported to be diagnosed by the classifier with high specificity and sensitivity in both the original and validation cohorts. In a later analysis, TCRs clustered in the first cohort were found to also tend to co-occur in the 120 or so validation repertoires, with 94% of cluster scores above 0. According to the authors, the approach could potentially be generalized to other disease states and immunological phenotypes. In the study, around 160 TCR beta chains were listed as associated with cytomegalovirus. All 120 or so repertoires were used to score co-occurrence in the validation cohort in a later analysis, because that analysis had no HLA typing for the cohort. In vitro tests confirmed that a few of the cytomegalovirus-associated TCR beta chains recognize cytomegalovirus antigens. Most TCR sequences were seen in very few donors, while some public TCRs were found in many individuals.

Worth noting for this clone: It has no known antigen specificity. Base quality data are lacking; no much larger clone is found one base away.

The method was the immunoSEQ multiplex PCR assay. As for the authors' bioinformatics: A statistical classification framework was built to diagnose cytomegalovirus status from the catalog of TCR beta chain sequences. TCRdb stores this immuneACCESS table with in-frame sequences only. Part of the clones is absent; in the studies checked, under half of the shortfall reflects unresolved V genes, and no reason is known for the rest. From that table come the V and J calls and clone size; the DNA was used to work out D and trimming. The sample has 100,000 to 150,000 clones on record, approximately 89% of them singletons. 3% to 3.5% of the sample is held by the ten biggest clonotypes. Based on the germline V gene (reference sequence), the CDR1 and CDR2 sequences are LNHDA and SQIVND. The CDR3 runs 13 amino acids, cysteine and phenylalanine included. The retained sequence is limited to the CDR3, 39 bases, with the frame set at the first base. A distance of 8 bases separates the germline ends of V and J, which lose 5 bases and 3 bases respectively.

Separate from the approximately 670-subject first cohort, the validation cohort of around 130 subjects was the group to which the donors belonged. The sequence is built from TRBV19 and TRBJ1-3; possibly the D gene is TRBD1, per 5 matching bases. The sample comprised PBMCs. The clonotype comes from a man aged 30-40 years in good health and CMV-seronegative. The nucleotides read TGTGCCAGTAGTGGGGCGCGTGGAAACACCATATATTTT. Its coded protein is CASSGARGNTIYF.